Listed below are T cell receptor beta chains from one sample, sequenced in a study of shared clonotypes between healthy human individuals. The protocol was immunoSEQ multiplex PCR, while the TCRdb copy is restricted to in-frame clones and leaves out a portion. The sample holds almost 700,000 clones, 92% seen once. Sequenced sample: naive CD8+ T cells sorted from blood. The source of these receptors is a man aged 25 to 40 in good health. CDR3s include the opening cysteine and the closing phenylalanine or tryptophan. D genes are given only for firm matches. Clone size appears in some rows only: once, few, many, or a class for an expanded clone.

j_call	clone_size	v_call	d_call	cdr3_nt	cdr3_aa
TRBJ2-3	-	TRBV9	-	TGTGCCAGCAGCGACGGGGAGACTATACGAGATACGCAGTATTTT	CASSDGETIRDTQYF
TRBJ2-7	-	TRBV7-9	TRBD1	TGTGCCAGCCAACGAGGACAGGAACCCTACGAGCAGTACTTC	CASQRGQEPYEQYF
TRBJ2-7	-	TRBV7-9	TRBD1	TGTGCCAGCAGGTCCGGGACAGGGAGGCCCTACGAGCAGTACTTC	CASRSGTGRPYEQYF
TRBJ2-5	few	TRBV6-5	TRBD1	TGTGCCAGCAGCTCCGGACAGGGGGAGACCCAGTACTTC	CASSSGQGETQYF
TRBJ2-2	-	TRBV18	-	TGTGCCAGCCCAGGGACCGGGGAGCTGTTTTTT	CASPGTGELFF
TRBJ1-5	-	TRBV30	-	TGTGCCTGGAGTAGTAAGGGATTGGGTATACAGCCCCAGCATTTT	CAWSSKGLGIQPQHF
TRBJ2-7	-	TRBV4-3	-	TGCGCCAGCAGCCAAGATTGGGGGGACTTAGGCAACGAGCAGTACTTC	CASSQDWGDLGNEQYF
TRBJ2-7	-	TRBV30	TRBD1	TGTGCCTGGAGACCACAGGGGCCGTCCTACGAGCAGTACTTC	CAWRPQGPSYEQYF
TRBJ2-3	once	TRBV28	TRBD2	TGTGCCAGCAGTTTAGTCCCTAGCGGCCCCTTGTATTTT	CASSLVPSGPLYF
TRBJ1-1	-	TRBV10-2	-	TGCGCCAGCAGTGAGTCATACCGGAGCACTGAAGCTTTCTTT	CASSESYRSTEAFF
TRBJ2-2	-	TRBV11-3	-	TGTGCCAGCAGCTTAGCCGGAGACCCAACCGGGGAGCTGTTTTTT	CASSLAGDPTGELFF
TRBJ2-1	-	TRBV28	-	TGTGCCAGCAGTTTGGGGGGCGTGGAGCAGTTCTTC	CASSLGGVEQFF
TRBJ2-5	-	TRBV7-9	TRBD2	TGTGCCAGCAGCCCCCCGGACCCCGATAGCGGGGAAGAGACCCAGTACTTC	CASSPPDPDSGEETQYF
TRBJ2-5	-	TRBV7-9	TRBD2	TGTGCCAGCAGCCTTCGACTAGCGGGACCCCAAGAGACCCAGTACTTC	CASSLRLAGPQETQYF
TRBJ2-1	-	TRBV20-1	-	TGCAGTGGCCGGCGTGACAATGAGCAGTTCTTC	CSGRRDNEQFF
TRBJ1-2	once	TRBV9	-	TGTGCCAGCAGCGTAGATCTGGGGGCCCAGGGCTATGGCTACACCTTC	CASSVDLGAQGYGYTF
TRBJ2-1	-	TRBV11-2	-	TGTGCCAGCAGCTTAGTGCAGGGGGGTAATGAGCAGTTCTTC	CASSLVQGGNEQFF
TRBJ1-5	few	TRBV4-1	-	TGCGCCAGCAGCCAAGTTGTAGTCGGTAGCAATCAGCCCCAGCATTTT	CASSQVVVGSNQPQHF
TRBJ2-3	-	TRBV4-1	-	TGCGCCAGCAGCCAAGGGGTGAGGGAGGCTAGCACAGATACGCAGTATTTT	CASSQGVREASTDTQYF
TRBJ2-3	-	TRBV7-2	TRBD2	TGTGCCAGCAGCTTAGGCCCCGGGCTAGCGGGAGTTATGACAGATACGCAGTATTTT	CASSLGPGLAGVMTDTQYF
TRBJ2-1	-	TRBV5-1	-	TGCGCCAGCAGCTTGGTGGACGGAAACAATGAGCAGTTCTTC	CASSLVDGNNEQFF
TRBJ2-7	once	TRBV6-1	-	TGTGCCAGCAGTGAAGGTTTAGCTCGTCGATCCTACGAGCAGTACTTC	CASSEGLARRSYEQYF
TRBJ2-7	-	TRBV7-2	-	TGTGCCAGCAGCTTGTGGGGCTACGAGCAGTACTTC	CASSLWGYEQYF
TRBJ2-1	-	TRBV29-1	-	TGCAGCGTTGATATTTGGGGGAACAATGAGCAGTTCTTC	CSVDIWGNNEQFF
TRBJ2-1	once	TRBV7-9	-	TGTGCCAGCAGCTTAGACTTTAATGAGCAGTTCTTC	CASSLDFNEQFF
TRBJ1-5	-	TRBV27	TRBD1	TGTGCCAGCAGGCTTATCGGAGGGACAGTTAATCAGCCCCAGCATTTT	CASRLIGGTVNQPQHF
TRBJ2-2	-	TRBV2	TRBD1	TGTGCCAGCAGTGAAGCGCTGGGACAGGGGTACACCGGGGAGCTGTTTTTT	CASSEALGQGYTGELFF
TRBJ2-7	-	TRBV9	-	TGTGCCAGCAGTCTCCACGGGGCAGTGGGTAACGAGCAGTACTTC	CASSLHGAVGNEQYF
TRBJ2-7	-	TRBV28	-	TGTGCCATTTCTTCAGGGGTATACGAGCAGTACTTC	CAISSGVYEQYF
TRBJ2-7	-	TRBV30	-	TGTGCCTGGAGACCAGGGCTATCCTACGAGCAGTACTTC	CAWRPGLSYEQYF
TRBJ2-7	-	TRBV27	TRBD1	TGTGCCAGCAGTCTCGGGACAGCCTCCTACGAGCAGTACTTC	CASSLGTASYEQYF
TRBJ2-7	few	TRBV7-9	-	TGTGCCAGCAGCCGCGGGTTCACCGAGCAGTACTTC	CASSRGFTEQYF
TRBJ1-4	-	TRBV7-9	TRBD1	TGTGCCAGCAGCCCGACGGACAGGGGTAATGAAAAACTGTTTTTT	CASSPTDRGNEKLFF
TRBJ1-4	-	TRBV4-1	-	TGCGCCAGCAGCCAAGAATCGGGGATAGGTGAAAAACTGTTTTTT	CASSQESGIGEKLFF
TRBJ2-5	-	TRBV10-2	-	TGCGCCAGCACCCACTCGGACAGCCAAGAGACCCAGTACTTC	CASTHSDSQETQYF
TRBJ1-5	-	TRBV25-1	-	TGTGCCAGCAGTGAATTAAATCAGCCCCAGCATTTT	CASSELNQPQHF
TRBJ1-5	-	TRBV7-2	-	TGTGCCAGCAGCTTTTGGCCGCTGCGAAATCAGCCCCAGCATTTT	CASSFWPLRNQPQHF
TRBJ2-1	-	TRBV9	TRBD1	TGTGCCAGCAGCGGTGGACAGGCCTCCCACAATGAGCAGTTCTTC	CASSGGQASHNEQFF
TRBJ1-1	once	TRBV5-1	-	TGCGCCAGCAGCTTGGATCTTCTTTCCACTGAAGCTTTCTTT	CASSLDLLSTEAFF
TRBJ1-3	-	TRBV11-2	TRBD1	TGTGCCAGCAGCTCATACAGGGGGTCGGATGACTCTGGAAACACCATATATTTT	CASSSYRGSDDSGNTIYF
TRBJ2-7	-	TRBV28	-	TGTGCCAGCAGCCCGACATCTTACGAGCAGTACTTC	CASSPTSYEQYF
TRBJ1-2	-	TRBV18	-	TGTGCCAGCTCACCCCAACATCCGCGGGACGGCATTAACTATGGCTACACCTTC	CASSPQHPRDGINYGYTF
TRBJ2-7	-	TRBV27	-	TGTGCCAGCAGTTTTGGGTATCATGAGGGAGAGACCTACGAGCAGTACTTC	CASSFGYHEGETYEQYF
TRBJ2-3	-	TRBV7-3	TRBD1	TGTGCCAGCAGCGGACAGGGACAGGCACACCAAAAAAGGGATACGCAGTATTTT	CASSGQGQAHQKRDTQYF
TRBJ2-7	-	TRBV13	-	TGTGCCAGCAGCCCCGCAGGGGCAGGGTTCTACGAGCAGTACTTC	CASSPAGAGFYEQYF
TRBJ1-4	-	TRBV28	-	TGTGCCAGCAGTTTTATGGCCTTGAATGAAAAACTGTTTTTT	CASSFMALNEKLFF
TRBJ2-1	-	TRBV4-1	-	TGCGCCAGCAGCAAGACGAGGGTCGAGGGTGAGCAGTTCTTC	CASSKTRVEGEQFF
TRBJ2-7	-	TRBV7-9	-	TGTGCCAGCAGCTTAGAAGGGGATAGCTCCTACGAGCAGTACTTC	CASSLEGDSSYEQYF
TRBJ1-1	-	TRBV18	-	TGTGCCAGCTCACCATCTGAATTGACAGGAATTATGACTGAAGCTTTCTTT	CASSPSELTGIMTEAFF
TRBJ2-3	-	TRBV9	-	TGTGCCAGCAGCGTACAGGTAGTTGGCACAGATACGCAGTATTTT	CASSVQVVGTDTQYF
TRBJ1-5	once	TRBV6-1	-	TGTGCCAGCAGCGAAAACAGTGGAGGGATCAATCAGCCCCAGCATTTT	CASSENSGGINQPQHF
TRBJ2-1	-	TRBV9	-	TGTGCCAGCAGTGATCTAGGTTCGGGGTCCTACAATGAGCAGTTCTTC	CASSDLGSGSYNEQFF
TRBJ1-1	-	TRBV9	-	TGTGCCAGCAGCGTTGGGGGGTTAACTGAAGCTTTCTTT	CASSVGGLTEAFF
TRBJ1-1	-	TRBV15	TRBD1	TGTGCCACCAGCAGAGTCGGGACAGGGTATACTGAAGCTTTCTTT	CATSRVGTGYTEAFF